Listed below are T cell receptor beta chains from one sample, sequenced in a study of blood T cell repertoires in COVID-19. Sequenced by immunoSEQ multiplex PCR; TCRdb stores in-frame clones only, minus some. Of about 200,000 clones listed, more than 75% are singletons. The sample consisted of peripheral blood. These receptors all come from an elderly man with acute or convalescent COVID-19. The CDR3 runs from the conserved cysteine through the conserved F or W.

V gene	J gene	CDR3 protein
TRBV5-1	TRBJ2-2	CASSLVIGGPGELFF
TRBV9	TRBJ1-1	CASSVLSGPNTEAFF
TRBV5-6	TRBJ2-1	CASSPGLAEPSYNEQFF
TRBV18	TRBJ1-4	CASSQQVNEKLFF
TRBV30	TRBJ2-7	CAWRAGPGGGGRYEQYF
TRBV11-1	TRBJ2-2	CASSADRGRTGELFF
TRBV18	TRBJ2-1	CASSPRLAGGDEQFF
TRBV5-8	TRBJ2-2	CASSFGGNTGELFF
TRBV7-3	TRBJ2-3	CASSVTSVSTDTQYF
TRBV2	TRBJ2-5	CASSESASGSGETQYF
TRBV30	TRBJ2-7	CAWGGQGWDEQYF
TRBV10-3	TRBJ2-3	CAISAGGSTDTQYF
TRBV4-2	TRBJ1-2	CASSQESYGYTF
TRBV6-5	TRBJ1-5	CASSLDRARQPQHF
TRBV6-6	TRBJ1-3	CASSYTVSGNTIYF
TRBV5-6	TRBJ2-3	CASSSSVHTQYF
TRBV6-5	TRBJ1-3	CASGGQAISGNTIYF
TRBV28	TRBJ1-6	CASIFQGAHSPLHF
TRBV10-2	TRBJ2-5	CASSDRGPQETQYF
TRBV6-4	TRBJ1-6	CASGTGTSPLHF
TRBV7-2	TRBJ2-5	CASSWERGVETQYF
TRBV24-1	TRBJ2-1	CATSAREINEQFF
TRBV28	TRBJ1-5	CASRTANQPQHF
TRBV27	TRBJ1-6	CASSPRQGYSSPLHF
TRBV7-9	TRBJ1-2	CASSFGDSARYTF
TRBV5-4	TRBJ1-2	CASSTWTGDYYGYTF
TRBV27	TRBJ2-3	CASTLTGATSTDTQYF
TRBV5-1	TRBJ2-5	CASSLDRGGETQYF
TRBV12-5	TRBJ2-3	CASGPGLAGHTDTQYF
TRBV18	TRBJ1-5	CASSQTGNLNQPQHF
TRBV18	TRBJ2-7	CASSPPKGQGGDPPYEQYF
TRBV2	TRBJ1-5	CASSDRGNQPQHF
TRBV7-2	TRBJ1-2	CASSLKGQGFYGYTF
TRBV6-5	TRBJ2-1	CASISSDRDIYNEQFF
TRBV1	TRBJ2-2	CTSSLTPTSGRPLRELFF
TRBV9	TRBJ2-1	CASSVGAGAYNEQFF
TRBV21-1	TRBJ2-7	CASSKWTLHEQYF
TRBV11-2	TRBJ2-7	CASAPQRGYEQYF
TRBV7-2	TRBJ2-7	CASSRTGYEQYF
TRBV7-9	TRBJ1-4	CASSLQAATNEKLFF
TRBV5-1	TRBJ2-5	CASSLSGTTKETQYF
TRBV7-9	TRBJ2-4	CASSDLGAGRAKNIQYF
TRBV5-5	TRBJ2-1	CASSAGLAGTHEQFF
TRBV29-1	TRBJ1-1	CSVEDLSGEAFF
TRBV28	TRBJ2-2	CASSTPGLAGELFF
TRBV3-1/TRBV3-2	TRBJ2-2	CASSQGGIGTGELFF
TRBV25-1	TRBJ2-7	CASRPPLGGLEQYF
TRBV7-3	TRBJ2-2	CASSLTSVRGPGELFF
TRBV29-1	TRBJ2-7	CSAGGQSYEQYF
TRBV6-5	TRBJ2-3	CASLTSTSTDTQYF
TRBV6-4	TRBJ1-4	CASSYNRDRGPTNEKLFF
TRBV5-1	TRBJ2-3	CASSPPGTDTQYF
TRBV12-3/TRBV12-4	TRBJ1-2	CASSLLEYGYTF
TRBV27	TRBJ1-6	CASSEQSSYNSPLHF
TRBV10-3	TRBJ2-1	CAISTAGGSIGNEQFF
TRBV4-2	TRBJ2-1	CASSQGLAALSSYNEQFF